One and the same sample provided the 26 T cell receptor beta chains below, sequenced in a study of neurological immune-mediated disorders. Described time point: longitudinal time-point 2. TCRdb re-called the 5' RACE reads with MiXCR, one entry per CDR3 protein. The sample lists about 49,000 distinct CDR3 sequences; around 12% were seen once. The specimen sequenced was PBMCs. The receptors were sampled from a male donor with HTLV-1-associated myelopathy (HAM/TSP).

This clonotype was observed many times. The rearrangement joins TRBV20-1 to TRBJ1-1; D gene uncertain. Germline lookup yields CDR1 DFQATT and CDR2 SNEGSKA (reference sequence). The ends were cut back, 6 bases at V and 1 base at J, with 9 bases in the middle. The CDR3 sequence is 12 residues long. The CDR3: CSALRGNTEAFF. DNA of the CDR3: TGCAGTGCCCTCCGGGGGAACACTGAAGCTTTCTTT.

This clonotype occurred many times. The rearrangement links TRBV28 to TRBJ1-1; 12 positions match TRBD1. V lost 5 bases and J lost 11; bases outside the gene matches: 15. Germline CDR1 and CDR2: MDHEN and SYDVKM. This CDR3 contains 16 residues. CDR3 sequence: CASSPWGGQGARGAFF. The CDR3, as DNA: TGTGCCAGCAGTCCATGGGGGGGACAGGGGGCGCGGGGGGCTTTCTTT.

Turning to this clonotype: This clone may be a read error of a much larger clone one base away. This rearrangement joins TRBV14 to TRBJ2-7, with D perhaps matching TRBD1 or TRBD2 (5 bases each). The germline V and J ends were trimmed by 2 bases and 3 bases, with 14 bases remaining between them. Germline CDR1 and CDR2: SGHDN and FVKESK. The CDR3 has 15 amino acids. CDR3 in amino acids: CASSQYQGPCYEQYF. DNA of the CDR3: TGTGCCAGCAGCCAATATCAGGGACCGTGCTACGAGCAGTACTTC.

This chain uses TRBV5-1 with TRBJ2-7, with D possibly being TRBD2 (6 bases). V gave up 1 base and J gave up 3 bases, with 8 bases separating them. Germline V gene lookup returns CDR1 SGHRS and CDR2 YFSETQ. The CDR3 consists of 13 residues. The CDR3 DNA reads TGCGCCAGCAGCTTGTCGGGAGTCTACGAGCAGTACTTC. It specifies CASSLSGVYEQYF.

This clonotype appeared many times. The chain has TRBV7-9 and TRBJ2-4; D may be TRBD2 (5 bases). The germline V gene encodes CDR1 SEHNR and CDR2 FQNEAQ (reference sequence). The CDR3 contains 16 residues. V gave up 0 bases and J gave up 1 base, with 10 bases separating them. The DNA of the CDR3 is TGTGCCAGCAGCTTAGCGCCCGGGGAGGCCAAAAACATTCAGTACTTC. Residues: CASSLAPGEAKNIQYF.

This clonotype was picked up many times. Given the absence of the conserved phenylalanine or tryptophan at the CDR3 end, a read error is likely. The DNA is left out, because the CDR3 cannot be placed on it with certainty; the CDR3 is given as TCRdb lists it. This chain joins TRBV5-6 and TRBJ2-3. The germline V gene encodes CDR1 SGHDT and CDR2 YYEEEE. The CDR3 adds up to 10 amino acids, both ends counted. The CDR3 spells CASSLDRPVG.

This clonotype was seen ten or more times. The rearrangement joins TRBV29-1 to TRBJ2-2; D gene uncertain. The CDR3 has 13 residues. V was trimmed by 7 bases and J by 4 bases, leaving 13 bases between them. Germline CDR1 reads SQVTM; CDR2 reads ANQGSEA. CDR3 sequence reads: CSALGGGTGELFF. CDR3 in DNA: TGCAGCGCCCTGGGTGGTGGCACCGGGGAGCTGTTTTTT.

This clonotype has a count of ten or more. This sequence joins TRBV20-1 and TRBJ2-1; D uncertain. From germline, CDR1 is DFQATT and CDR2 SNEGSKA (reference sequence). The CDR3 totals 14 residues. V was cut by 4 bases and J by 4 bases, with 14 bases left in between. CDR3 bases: TGCAGTGCTACTAGGGCGGCGAAATACAATGAGCAGTTCTTC. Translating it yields CSATRAAKYNEQFF.

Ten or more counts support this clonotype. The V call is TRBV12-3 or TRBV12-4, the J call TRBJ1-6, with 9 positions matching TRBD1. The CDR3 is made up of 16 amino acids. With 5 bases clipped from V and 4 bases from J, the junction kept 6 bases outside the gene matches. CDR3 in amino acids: CASSELGTGYNSPLHF. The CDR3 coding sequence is TGTGCCAGCAGTGAACTAGGGACAGGGTATAATTCACCCCTCCACTTT.

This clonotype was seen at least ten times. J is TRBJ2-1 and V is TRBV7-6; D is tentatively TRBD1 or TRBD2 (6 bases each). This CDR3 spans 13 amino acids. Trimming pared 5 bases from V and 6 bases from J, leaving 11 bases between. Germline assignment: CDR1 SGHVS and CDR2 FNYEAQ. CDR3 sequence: CASSAGGINEQFF. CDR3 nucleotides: TGTGCCAGCAGCGCCGGGGGCATCAATGAGCAGTTCTTC.

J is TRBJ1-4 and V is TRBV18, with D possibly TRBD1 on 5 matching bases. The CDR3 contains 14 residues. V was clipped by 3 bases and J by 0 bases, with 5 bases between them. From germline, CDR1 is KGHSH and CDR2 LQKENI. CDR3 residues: CASSPGATNEKLFF. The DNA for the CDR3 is TGTGCCAGCTCACCGGGGGCAACTAATGAAAAACTGTTTTTT.

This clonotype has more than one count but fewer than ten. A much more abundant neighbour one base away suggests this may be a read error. The CDR3 DNA follows: TGCGCCAGCAGGTTCGGGTCGGAGACCCAGTACTTC. This codes for CASRFGSETQYF. J is TRBJ2-5 and V is TRBV5-1; no clear D. The V end lost 5 bases, the J end lost 5 bases, and 10 bases lay between the germline ends. Germline-derived CDR1 and CDR2 are SGHRS and YFSETQ. The CDR3 contains 12 residues.

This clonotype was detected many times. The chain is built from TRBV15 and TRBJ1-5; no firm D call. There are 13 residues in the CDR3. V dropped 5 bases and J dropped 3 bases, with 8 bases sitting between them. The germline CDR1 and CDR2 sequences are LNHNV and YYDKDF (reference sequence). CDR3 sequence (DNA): TGTGCCACCAGCGGGCAGATCAATCAGCCCCAGCATTTT. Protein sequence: CATSGQINQPQHF.

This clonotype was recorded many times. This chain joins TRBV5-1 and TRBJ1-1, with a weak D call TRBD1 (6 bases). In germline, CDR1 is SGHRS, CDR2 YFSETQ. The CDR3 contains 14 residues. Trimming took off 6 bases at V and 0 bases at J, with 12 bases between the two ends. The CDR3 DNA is TGCGCCAGCACGCAGCAGGGGTTGAACACTGAAGCTTTCTTT. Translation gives CASTQQGLNTEAFF.

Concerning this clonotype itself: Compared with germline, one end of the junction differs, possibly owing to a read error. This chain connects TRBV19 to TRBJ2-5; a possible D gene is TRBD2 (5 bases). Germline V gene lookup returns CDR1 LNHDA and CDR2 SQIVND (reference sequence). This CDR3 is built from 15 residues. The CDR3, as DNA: TGTGTCAGTAGAGGAGAGAGGGCCAACAAAGAGACCCAGTACTTC. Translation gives CVSRGERANKETQYF.

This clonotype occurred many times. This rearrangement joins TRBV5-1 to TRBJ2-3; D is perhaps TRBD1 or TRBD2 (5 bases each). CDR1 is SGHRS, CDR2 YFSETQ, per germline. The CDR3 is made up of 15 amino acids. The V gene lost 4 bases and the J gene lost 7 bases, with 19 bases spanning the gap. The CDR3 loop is CASSETGLRAYTQYF. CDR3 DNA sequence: TGCGCCAGCAGCGAAACGGGGCTTCGGGCCTATACGCAGTATTTT.

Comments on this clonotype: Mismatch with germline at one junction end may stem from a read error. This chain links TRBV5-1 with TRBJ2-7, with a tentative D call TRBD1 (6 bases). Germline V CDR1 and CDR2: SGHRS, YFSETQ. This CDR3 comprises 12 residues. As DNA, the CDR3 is TGCGCCAGCAACAGGGACGACGACGAGAAGTACTTC. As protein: CASNRDDDEKYF.

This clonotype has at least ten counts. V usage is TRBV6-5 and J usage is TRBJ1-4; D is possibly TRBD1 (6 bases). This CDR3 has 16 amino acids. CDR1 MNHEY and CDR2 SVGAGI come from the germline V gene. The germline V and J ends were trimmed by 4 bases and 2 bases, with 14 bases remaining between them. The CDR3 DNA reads TGTGCCAGCAGTTCCTCGGGGGGGGCGACTAATGAAAAACTGTTTTTT. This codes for CASSSSGGATNEKLFF.

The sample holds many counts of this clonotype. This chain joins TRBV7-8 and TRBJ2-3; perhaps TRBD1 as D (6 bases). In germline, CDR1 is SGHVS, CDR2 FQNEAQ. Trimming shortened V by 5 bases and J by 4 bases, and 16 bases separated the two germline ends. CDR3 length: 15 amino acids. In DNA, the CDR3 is TGTGCCAGCAGCCCAACAGGGTCGATTCCAGATACGCAGTATTTT. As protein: CASSPTGSIPDTQYF.

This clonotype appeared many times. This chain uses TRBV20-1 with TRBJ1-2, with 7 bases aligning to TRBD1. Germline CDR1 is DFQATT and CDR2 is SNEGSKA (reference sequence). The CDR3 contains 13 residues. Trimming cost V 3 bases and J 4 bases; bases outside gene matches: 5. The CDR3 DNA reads TGCAGTGCTAGGGCAGGGGGTAGCTATGGCTACACCTTC. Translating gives CSARAGGSYGYTF.

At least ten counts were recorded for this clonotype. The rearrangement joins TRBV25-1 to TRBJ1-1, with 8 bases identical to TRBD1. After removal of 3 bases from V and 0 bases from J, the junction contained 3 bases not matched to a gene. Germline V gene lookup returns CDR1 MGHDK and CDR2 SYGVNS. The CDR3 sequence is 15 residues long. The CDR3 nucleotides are TGTGCCAGCAGTGATTCGACAGGGGTGAACACTGAAGCTTTCTTT. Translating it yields CASSDSTGVNTEAFF.

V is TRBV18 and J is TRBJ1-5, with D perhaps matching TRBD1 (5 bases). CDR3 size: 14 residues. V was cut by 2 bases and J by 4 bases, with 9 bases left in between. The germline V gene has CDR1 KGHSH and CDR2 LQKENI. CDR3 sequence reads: CASSPVQGNQPQHF. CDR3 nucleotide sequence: TGTGCCAGCTCACCAGTCCAGGGAAATCAGCCCCAGCATTTT.

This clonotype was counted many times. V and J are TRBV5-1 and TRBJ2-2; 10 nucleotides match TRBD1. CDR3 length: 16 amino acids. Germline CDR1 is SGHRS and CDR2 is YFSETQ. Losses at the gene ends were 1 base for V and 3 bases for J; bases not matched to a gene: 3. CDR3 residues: CASSLQGQGYTGELFF. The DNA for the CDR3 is TGCGCCAGCAGCTTGCAGGGACAGGGGTACACCGGGGAGCTGTTTTTT.

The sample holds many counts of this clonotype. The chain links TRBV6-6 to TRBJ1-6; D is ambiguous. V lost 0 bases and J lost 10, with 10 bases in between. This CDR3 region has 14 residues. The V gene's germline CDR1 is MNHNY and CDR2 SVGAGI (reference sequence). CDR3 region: CASSYSMNRSPLHF. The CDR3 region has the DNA TGTGCCAGCAGTTACTCCATGAATCGGTCACCCCTCCACTTT.

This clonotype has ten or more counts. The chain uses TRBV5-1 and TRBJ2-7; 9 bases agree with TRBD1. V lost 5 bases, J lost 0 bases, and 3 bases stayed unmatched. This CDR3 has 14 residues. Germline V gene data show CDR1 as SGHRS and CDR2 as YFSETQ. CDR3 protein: CASSLDRGSYEQYF. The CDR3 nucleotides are TGCGCCAGCAGTCTGGACAGGGGCTCCTACGAGCAGTACTTC.

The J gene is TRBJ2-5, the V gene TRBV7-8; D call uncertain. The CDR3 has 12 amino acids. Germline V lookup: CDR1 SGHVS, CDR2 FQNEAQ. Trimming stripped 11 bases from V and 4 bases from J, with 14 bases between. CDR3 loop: CACGLGLETQYF. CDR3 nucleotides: TGTGCCTGCGGCTTGGGTTTAGAGACCCAGTACTTC.